This T cell receptor beta chain was identified during a study of T-cell reconstitution after alpha-beta-depleted transplantation in children (dated by TCRdb to 2016 to 2017). About the investigation overall: Using TCR repertoire profiling, the study quantitatively followed how T-cell immune reconstitution unfolded in children after TCRalphabeta/CD19-depleted allogeneic hematopoietic cell transplantation.

Library generation was performed with PCR. TCRdb lists the instrument as Illumina HiSeq 2500. TCR libraries were prepared with molecular barcoding, using unique molecular identifiers to normalize TCRbeta repertoire quantification. TCRdb redid the processing of the public reads, applying fastp at Q25 and MiXCR, and retained in-frame beta chains. When rows share a CDR3 protein, they turn into one entry using the most common DNA and genes. The sample records around 680,000 distinct CDR3 sequences, 15% to 20% of which are singletons. Approximately 1.1% of the sample is in the top ten clones. This clonotype was found a few times. The antigen this receptor binds is unknown. Base qualities are not at hand, and no much larger clone is one base apart. The specimen comprised PBMCs from the stem cell graft donor, sampled from the stem cell graft. The TCR comes from a human donor who donated a stem cell graft to a child with acute myeloid leukemia.

Here is the DNA: TGTGCCAGCAGCTTAGGATCGGGGGGGCTAGATGGAGATACGCAGTATTTT. This translates into CASSLGSGGLDGDTQYF. The chain joins TRBV7-7 to TRBJ2-3; 8 nucleotides in the junction match TRBD2. The cysteine opens and the phenylalanine closes a CDR3 of 17 amino acids. Only the CDR3 DNA is retained, 51 bases long and in frame from the first base. The junction shows trimming of 1 base on V and 5 bases on J, and the gene matches do not reach 11 bases of it. CDR1 and CDR2 are read off the germline V gene (reference sequence) as SSHAT and FNYEAQ.